A selection of T cell receptor beta chains follows, all from one sample in a study of OX40 agonist ivuxolimab in advanced cancers. Generated by immunoSEQ multiplex PCR, the TCRdb table keeps only in-frame clones and is missing some. The data hold some 65,000 clones, with around nine tenths observed a single time. The material sequenced was CD4+ or CD8+ T cells sorted from blood, taken in a trial of the OX40 agonist ivuxolimab. The receptors were gathered from an adult with an advanced solid tumor such as melanoma, head and neck, liver or kidney cancer. The CDR3 runs from the conserved cysteine through the conserved F or W. The D gene is left open where the match is weak. The size entry is marked missing in some rows and otherwise reads once, few, many or a size class.

clone size: NA
D gene: NA
J gene: TRBJ1-2
V gene: TRBV14
CDR3 DNA: TGTGCCAGCAGCCAAGATAGGCGCTATGGCTACACCTTC
CDR3 protein: CASSQDRRYGYTF

clone size: once
D gene: NA
J gene: TRBJ2-7
V gene: TRBV7-8
CDR3 DNA: TGTGCCAGCAGCTCCCCCAACAGGGCCGGGGAGCAGTACTTC
CDR3 protein: CASSSPNRAGEQYF

clone size: NA
D gene: NA
J gene: TRBJ2-7
V gene: TRBV5-8
CDR3 DNA: TGTGCCAGCAGCTCGACACTGGCCTACGAGCAGTACTTC
CDR3 protein: CASSSTLAYEQYF

clone size: NA
D gene: NA
J gene: TRBJ1-1
V gene: TRBV19
CDR3 DNA: TGTGCCAGTAGTTGGGACATCATGAACACTGAAGCTTTCTTT
CDR3 protein: CASSWDIMNTEAFF

clone size: NA
D gene: NA
J gene: TRBJ2-2
V gene: TRBV4-1
CDR3 DNA: TGCGCCAGCAGCCAAGATCAGGGCTCCAATGCGGGGGAGCTGTTTTTT
CDR3 protein: CASSQDQGSNAGELFF

clone size: NA
D gene: TRBD1
J gene: TRBJ2-1
V gene: TRBV6-1
CDR3 DNA: TGTGCCAGCATTGGGACAGGGGTTGTAGGTGAGCAGTTCTTC
CDR3 protein: CASIGTGVVGEQFF

clone size: once
D gene: NA
J gene: TRBJ1-4
V gene: TRBV28
CDR3 DNA: TGTGCCAGCAGGCTTGGGGGGCGCCGGGAAAAACTGTTTTTT
CDR3 protein: CASRLGGRREKLFF

clone size: NA
D gene: NA
J gene: TRBJ2-3
V gene: TRBV7-6
CDR3 DNA: TGTGCCAGCAGCTTAGGAGGTAGCTCAGATACGCAGTATTTT
CDR3 protein: CASSLGGSSDTQYF

clone size: NA
D gene: NA
J gene: TRBJ2-7
V gene: TRBV11-1
CDR3 DNA: TGTGCCAGCAGCCTTTATGGGACCGCCACCTACGAGCAGTACTTC
CDR3 protein: CASSLYGTATYEQYF

clone size: NA
D gene: NA
J gene: TRBJ2-7
V gene: TRBV7-2
CDR3 DNA: TGTGCCAGCAGCTTAGTAGGGCAGGGCGCCTCCTACGAGCAGTACTTC
CDR3 protein: CASSLVGQGASYEQYF

clone size: NA
D gene: TRBD2
J gene: TRBJ2-2
V gene: TRBV6-4
CDR3 DNA: TGTGCCAGCAGCCCGACTAGCGGGGGTACCGGGGAGCTGTTTTTT
CDR3 protein: CASSPTSGGTGELFF

clone size: few
D gene: NA
J gene: TRBJ1-6
V gene: TRBV14
CDR3 DNA: TGTGCCAGCAGCCAGCGTGAGGATTCACCCCTCCACTTT
CDR3 protein: CASSQREDSPLHF

clone size: NA
D gene: TRBD2
J gene: TRBJ2-1
V gene: TRBV5-1
CDR3 DNA: TGCGCCAGCAGCGCAGCGTTAGCGGGGGGGCTCAATGAGCAGTTCTTC
CDR3 protein: CASSAALAGGLNEQFF

clone size: NA
D gene: TRBD1
J gene: TRBJ2-7
V gene: TRBV13
CDR3 DNA: TGTGCCAGCAGCTTAGACAGGGGGAGGTACGAGCAGTACTTC
CDR3 protein: CASSLDRGRYEQYF

clone size: once
D gene: NA
J gene: TRBJ2-7
V gene: TRBV27
CDR3 DNA: TGTGCCAGCAGCAGACCAGCCCTCCCAACCGAGCAGTACTTC
CDR3 protein: CASSRPALPTEQYF

clone size: NA
D gene: NA
J gene: TRBJ1-4
V gene: TRBV9
CDR3 DNA: TGTGCCAGCAGCGCCTCAGGGAGGGATAATGAAAAACTGTTTTTT
CDR3 protein: CASSASGRDNEKLFF

clone size: NA
D gene: TRBD2
J gene: TRBJ2-1
V gene: TRBV9
CDR3 DNA: TGTGCCAGCAGCGTTAGCCGCGCTAGCGGTTCCTACAATGAGCAGTTCTTC
CDR3 protein: CASSVSRASGSYNEQFF

clone size: NA
D gene: NA
J gene: TRBJ1-4
V gene: TRBV4-3
CDR3 DNA: TGCGCCAGCAGCCAAGTATCCCGGAGGGAAAAACTGTTTTTT
CDR3 protein: CASSQVSRREKLFF

clone size: NA
D gene: NA
J gene: TRBJ1-2
V gene: TRBV2
CDR3 DNA: TGTGCCAGCAATGACAGAAACTATGGCTACACCTTC
CDR3 protein: CASNDRNYGYTF

clone size: NA
D gene: NA
J gene: TRBJ1-1
V gene: TRBV5-5
CDR3 DNA: TGTGCCAGCATTCTAGGGAAGGTTTTGGCTGAAGCTTTCTTT
CDR3 protein: CASILGKVLAEAFF

clone size: NA
D gene: TRBD1
J gene: TRBJ2-2
V gene: TRBV7-6
CDR3 DNA: TGTGCCAGCAGCGACAGGGCCACCGGGGAGCTGTTTTTT
CDR3 protein: CASSDRATGELFF

clone size: NA
D gene: NA
J gene: TRBJ2-1
V gene: TRBV27
CDR3 DNA: TGTGCCAGTCAGGGGGGAGGACTTTACAATGAGCAGTTCTTC
CDR3 protein: CASQGGGLYNEQFF

clone size: NA
D gene: NA
J gene: TRBJ2-7
V gene: TRBV7-2
CDR3 DNA: TGTGCCAGCAGCTTAGGGGGCCGTTACGAGCAGTACTTC
CDR3 protein: CASSLGGRYEQYF

clone size: NA
D gene: TRBD2
J gene: TRBJ2-5
V gene: TRBV5-8
CDR3 DNA: TGTGCCAGCAGCTCCCCAGGACTAGCGGGGGGGGAGACCCAGTACTTC
CDR3 protein: CASSSPGLAGGETQYF